This T cell receptor (beta chain) derives from a study of blood T cell repertoires in COVID-19. About the research overall: PBMCs, B-cell-depleted T cells, or T cells provided the cDNA or gDNA that made up the material.

Sequencing was performed with immunoSEQ multiplex PCR; in TCRdb, only in-frame clones are kept and a portion is missing. The sample includes over 90,000 clones, roughly 88% of them seen just once. The CDR3 contains 15 residues. Germline V gene lookup returns CDR1 LNHDA and CDR2 SQIVND (reference sequence). The germline V and J ends were trimmed by 5 bases and 3 bases, with 14 bases remaining between them. V and J are TRBV19 and TRBJ1-5, with D unclear. The sequence was obtained from a human donor in a cohort sampled during active COVID-19. The sequencing sample was made of peripheral blood. CDR3 region: CASSSFPTSNQPQHF. In DNA, the CDR3 is TGTGCCAGTAGTTCGTTTCCGACATCCAATCAGCCCCAGCATTTT.